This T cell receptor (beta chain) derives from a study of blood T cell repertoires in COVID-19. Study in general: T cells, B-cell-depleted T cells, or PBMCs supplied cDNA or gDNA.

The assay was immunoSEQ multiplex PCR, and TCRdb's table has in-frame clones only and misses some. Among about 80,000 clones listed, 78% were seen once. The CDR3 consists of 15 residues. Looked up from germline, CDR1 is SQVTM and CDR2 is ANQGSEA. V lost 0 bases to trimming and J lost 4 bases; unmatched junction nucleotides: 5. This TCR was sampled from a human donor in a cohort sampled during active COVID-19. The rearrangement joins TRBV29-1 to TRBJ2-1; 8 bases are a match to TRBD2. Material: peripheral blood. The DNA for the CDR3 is TGCAGCGTTGAAGAAAACGGGAGGGGGTACAATGAGCAGTTCTTC. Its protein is CSVEENGRGYNEQFF.